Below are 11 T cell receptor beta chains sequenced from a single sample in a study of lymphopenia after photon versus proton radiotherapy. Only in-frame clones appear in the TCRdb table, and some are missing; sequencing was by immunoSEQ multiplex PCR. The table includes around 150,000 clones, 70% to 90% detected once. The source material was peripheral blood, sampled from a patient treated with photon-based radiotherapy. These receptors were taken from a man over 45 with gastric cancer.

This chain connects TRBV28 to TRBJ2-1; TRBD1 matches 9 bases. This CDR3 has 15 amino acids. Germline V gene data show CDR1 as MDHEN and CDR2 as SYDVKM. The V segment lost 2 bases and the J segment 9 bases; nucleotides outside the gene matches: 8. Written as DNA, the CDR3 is TGTGCCAGCAGTTTAGGGATTACAGGGGGCCGTGAGCAGTTCTTC. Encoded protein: CASSLGITGGREQFF.

The CDR3 DNA reads TGTGCCATCAGTGAGCAGGGTGATCAGCCCCAGCATTTT. Its protein product is CAISEQGDQPQHF. The V and J genes are TRBV10-3 and TRBJ1-5; tentatively, D is TRBD1 (5 bases). This CDR3 has 13 amino acids. The V gene's germline CDR1 is ENHRY and CDR2 SYGVKD. The V end lost 2 bases, the J end lost 5 bases, and 7 bases lay between the germline ends.

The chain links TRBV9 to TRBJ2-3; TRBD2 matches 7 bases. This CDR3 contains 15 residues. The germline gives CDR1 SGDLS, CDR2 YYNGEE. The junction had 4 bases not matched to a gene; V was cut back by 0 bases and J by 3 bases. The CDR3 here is CASSVAGGGTDTQYF. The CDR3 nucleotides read TGTGCCAGCAGCGTAGCGGGAGGCGGGACAGATACGCAGTATTTT.

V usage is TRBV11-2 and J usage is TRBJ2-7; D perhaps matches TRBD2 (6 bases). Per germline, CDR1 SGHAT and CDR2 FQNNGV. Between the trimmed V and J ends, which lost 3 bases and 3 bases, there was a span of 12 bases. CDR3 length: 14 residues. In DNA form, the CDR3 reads TGTGCCAGCAGCTTCGGCGGGAACCTCTACGAGCAGTACTTC. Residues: CASSFGGNLYEQYF.

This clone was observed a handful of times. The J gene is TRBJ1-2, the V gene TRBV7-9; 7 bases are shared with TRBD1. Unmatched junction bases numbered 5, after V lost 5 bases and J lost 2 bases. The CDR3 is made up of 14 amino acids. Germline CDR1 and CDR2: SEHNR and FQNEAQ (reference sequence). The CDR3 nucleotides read TGTGCCAGCAGCCATGGGGACAGCAACTATGGCTACACCTTC. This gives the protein CASSHGDSNYGYTF.

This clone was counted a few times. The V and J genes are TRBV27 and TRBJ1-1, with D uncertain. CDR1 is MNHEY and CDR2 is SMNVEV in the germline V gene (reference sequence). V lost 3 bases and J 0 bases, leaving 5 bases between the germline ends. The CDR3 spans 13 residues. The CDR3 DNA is TGTGCCAGCAGTTTCGGCTTGAACACTGAAGCTTTCTTT. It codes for CASSFGLNTEAFF.

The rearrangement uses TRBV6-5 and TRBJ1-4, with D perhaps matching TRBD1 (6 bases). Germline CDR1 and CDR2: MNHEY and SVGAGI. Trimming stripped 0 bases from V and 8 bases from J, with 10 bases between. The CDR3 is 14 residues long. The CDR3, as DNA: TGTGCCAGCAGTTACTCGGCAGGGGACGAAAAACTGTTTTTT. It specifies CASSYSAGDEKLFF.

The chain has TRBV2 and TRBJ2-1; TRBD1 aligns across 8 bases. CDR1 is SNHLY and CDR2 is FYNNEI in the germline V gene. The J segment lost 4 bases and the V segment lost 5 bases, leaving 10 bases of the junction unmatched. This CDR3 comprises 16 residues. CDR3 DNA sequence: TGTGCCAGCAGTTCAATCGGACAGGGCACTTACAATGAGCAGTTCTTC. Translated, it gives CASSSIGQGTYNEQFF.

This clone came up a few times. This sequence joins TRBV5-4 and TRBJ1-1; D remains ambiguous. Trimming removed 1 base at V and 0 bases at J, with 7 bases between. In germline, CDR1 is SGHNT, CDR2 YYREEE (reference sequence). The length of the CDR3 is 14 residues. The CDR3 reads CASSLRPMNTEAFF. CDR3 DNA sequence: TGTGCCAGCAGCTTGAGGCCGATGAACACTGAAGCTTTCTTT.

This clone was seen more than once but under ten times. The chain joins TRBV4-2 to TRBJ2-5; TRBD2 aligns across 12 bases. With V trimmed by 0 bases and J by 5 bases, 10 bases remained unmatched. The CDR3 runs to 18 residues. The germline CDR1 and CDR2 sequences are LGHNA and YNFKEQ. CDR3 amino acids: CASSQEATSGSARETQYF. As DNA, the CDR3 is TGTGCCAGCAGCCAAGAGGCGACTAGCGGGAGTGCTCGGGAGACCCAGTACTTC.

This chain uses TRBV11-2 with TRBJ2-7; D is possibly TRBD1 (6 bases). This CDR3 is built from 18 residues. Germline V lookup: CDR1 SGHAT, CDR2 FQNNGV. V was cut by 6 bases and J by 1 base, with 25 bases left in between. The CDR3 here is CASSHITTGWDKSYEQYF. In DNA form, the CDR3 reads TGTGCCAGCAGTCACATTACTACCGGTTGGGACAAATCCTACGAGCAGTACTTC.